A selection of T cell receptor beta chains follows, all from one sample in a study of blood T cell repertoires in COVID-19. Profiled with immunoSEQ multiplex PCR; TCRdb holds only in-frame clones, not every one. The table includes 100,000 to 150,000 clones, approximately 82% detected once. Specimen: peripheral blood. These TCRs come from a woman aged 45-60 years with acute or convalescent COVID-19. Each CDR3 is given with its conserved first and last residue. A D gene is named only where the DNA matches it firmly. Clone size is shown for a subset of rows, as once, few, many or a class of expanded clone.

NA	TRBV28	TRBJ2-5	NA	CASSLWRQQETQYF	TGTGCCAGCAGTTTATGGAGGCAGCAAGAGACCCAGTACTTC
TRBD1	TRBV4-1	TRBJ1-2	NA	CASSVQGVSDYGYTF	TGCGCCAGCAGCGTCCAGGGGGTTTCGGACTATGGCTACACCTTC
NA	TRBV7-9	TRBJ2-2	few	CASRETSSGQTNTGELFF	TGTGCCAGCAGGGAAACGAGTAGCGGCCAGACGAACACCGGGGAGCTGTTTTTT
NA	TRBV20-1	TRBJ1-6	NA	CSASRGIGRIFNSPLHF	TGCAGTGCTAGTCGGGGGATAGGAAGGATTTTTAATTCACCCCTCCACTTT
TRBD1	TRBV14	TRBJ1-2	NA	CASSQDRTGMYGYTF	TGTGCCAGCAGCCAAGATAGGACAGGAATGTATGGCTACACCTTC
NA	TRBV20-1	TRBJ1-1	NA	CSASEGVTEAFF	TGCAGTGCTAGTGAGGGAGTCACTGAAGCTTTCTTT
TRBD1	TRBV2	TRBJ2-1	NA	CASSIQGAVYNEQFF	TGTGCCAGCAGTATACAGGGGGCTGTCTACAATGAGCAGTTCTTC
TRBD1	TRBV7-2	TRBJ2-5	NA	CASSLAKGQTQETQYF	TGTGCCAGCAGCTTAGCGAAGGGACAGACACAAGAGACCCAGTACTTC
NA	TRBV10-2	TRBJ1-4	NA	CASKKPGTTNEKLFF	TGCGCCAGCAAAAAACCGGGAACAACTAATGAAAAACTGTTTTTT
NA	TRBV13	TRBJ1-3	once	CASRMGGNTIYF	TGTGCCAGCCGCATGGGCGGAAACACCATATATTTT
TRBD1	TRBV15	TRBJ2-3	NA	CATSEGTGITDTQYF	TGTGCCACCAGCGAAGGGACAGGTATCACAGATACGCAGTATTTT
TRBD1	TRBV5-1	TRBJ2-7	few	CASSLGGQVYEQYF	TGCGCCAGCAGCTTGGGGGGACAGGTCTACGAGCAGTACTTC
NA	TRBV7-9	TRBJ2-7	NA	CASSSAYGSYEQYF	TGTGCCAGCAGCTCCGCCTACGGCTCCTACGAGCAGTACTTC
NA	TRBV7-9	TRBJ2-3	NA	CASSLGGAYTDTQYF	TGTGCCAGCAGCTTGGGAGGCGCGTACACAGATACGCAGTATTTT
NA	TRBV13	TRBJ2-7	NA	CASSSRGGDGYEQYF	TGTGCCAGCAGCTCAAGGGGGGGGGATGGCTACGAGCAGTACTTC
NA	TRBV5-1	TRBJ2-5	NA	CASSSGLSGFRETQYF	TGCGCCAGCAGTTCGGGACTTAGCGGTTTCCGAGAGACCCAGTACTTC
NA	TRBV19	TRBJ1-6	NA	CASSFVEATSPLHF	TGTGCCAGTTCCTTCGTGGAGGCCACTTCACCCCTCCACTTT
NA	TRBV18	TRBJ2-3	NA	CASSPLGGEADTQYF	TGTGCCAGCTCACCACTGGGGGGTGAGGCAGATACGCAGTATTTT
NA	TRBV6-5	TRBJ2-1	NA	CASSYRLGVRNEQFF	TGTGCCAGCAGTTACCGCCTAGGGGTTCGCAATGAGCAGTTCTTC
NA	TRBV3-1/TRBV3-2	TRBJ2-1	NA	CASRNSGSSYNEQFF	TGTGCCAGCCGTAATAGCGGCAGCTCCTACAATGAGCAGTTCTTC
NA	TRBV4-2	TRBJ1-2	NA	CASSQWDTSSNYGYTF	TGTGCCAGCAGCCAGTGGGACACCTCATCTAACTATGGCTACACCTTC
NA	TRBV28	TRBJ1-2	NA	CASGLRGQPYGYTF	TGTGCCAGCGGCCTGCGCGGACAGCCCTATGGCTACACCTTC
TRBD1	TRBV29-1	TRBJ2-7	NA	CSGLDRGSYEQYF	TGCAGCGGCTTAGACAGGGGATCCTACGAGCAGTACTTC
TRBD1	TRBV3-1/TRBV3-2	TRBJ1-6	NA	CASSRQGNSPLHF	TGTGCCAGCAGCCGACAGGGTAATTCACCCCTCCACTTT
NA	TRBV5-4	TRBJ1-1	NA	CASSFPLAGATEAFF	TGTGCCAGCAGCTTCCCTTTAGCAGGGGCAACTGAAGCTTTCTTT
NA	TRBV9	TRBJ2-5	NA	CASSVTGNSVGETQYF	TGTGCCAGCAGCGTAACAGGGAATTCGGTAGGAGAGACCCAGTACTTC
NA	TRBV11-2	TRBJ2-1	NA	CASSPNPILVSSYNEQFF	TGTGCCAGCAGCCCCAACCCTATTCTTGTAAGCTCCTACAATGAGCAGTTCTTC
NA	TRBV6-1	TRBJ1-5	once	CASSDGWSNQPQHF	TGTGCCAGCAGTGACGGTTGGAGCAATCAGCCCCAGCATTTT
TRBD1	TRBV11-2	TRBJ2-7	NA	CASSWLGSGTGPGEQYF	TGTGCCAGCAGCTGGCTGGGGAGCGGGACAGGGCCGGGCGAGCAGTACTTC
TRBD1	TRBV12-3/TRBV12-4	TRBJ1-1	NA	CASSRQGDTEAFF	TGTGCCAGCAGTCGACAGGGGGACACTGAAGCTTTCTTT
TRBD2	TRBV24-1	TRBJ2-1	NA	CATSDSYSGTTYNEQFF	TGTGCCACCAGTGATTCCTATAGCGGGACTACCTACAATGAGCAGTTCTTC
TRBD2	TRBV4-1	TRBJ2-1	once	CASSQEPSGRAYNEQFF	TGCGCCAGCAGCCAAGAACCTAGCGGGAGGGCCTACAATGAGCAGTTCTTC
NA	TRBV27	TRBJ2-5	NA	CASSLSDPRETQYF	TGTGCCAGCAGTTTATCTGACCCGCGGGAGACCCAGTACTTC
TRBD2	TRBV29-1	TRBJ2-2	once	CSVGTSTNTGELFF	TGCAGCGTCGGGACTAGTACAAACACCGGGGAGCTGTTTTTT
NA	TRBV4-1	TRBJ2-1	NA	CASSQGLVGAYNEQFF	TGCGCCAGCAGCCAAGGACTAGTCGGCGCCTACAATGAGCAGTTCTTC
NA	TRBV25-1	TRBJ2-3	NA	CASSTFVGGGDTQYF	TGTGCCAGCAGTACCTTTGTGGGAGGGGGAGATACGCAGTATTTT
NA	TRBV10-3	TRBJ1-1	NA	CATVQGRSGTEAFF	TGTGCCACAGTGCAGGGGCGCTCAGGCACTGAAGCTTTCTTT
TRBD2	TRBV19	TRBJ2-1	few	CASSIGLAGANEQFF	TGTGCCAGTAGTATTGGACTAGCGGGAGCCAATGAGCAGTTCTTC
NA	TRBV7-2	TRBJ1-2	NA	CASSPWLTVNYGYTF	TGTGCCAGCAGCCCCTGGTTGACAGTAAACTATGGCTACACCTTC
NA	TRBV28	TRBJ1-5	NA	CASSSNIGNQPQHF	TGTGCCAGCAGTTCCAACATCGGGAATCAGCCCCAGCATTTT
NA	TRBV9	TRBJ1-6	NA	CASSPGGGAHSNSPLHF	TGTGCCAGCAGCCCAGGCGGTGGGGCCCACAGTAATTCACCCCTCCACTTT
NA	TRBV28	TRBJ1-4	few	CASSSPGGTEEKLFF	TGTGCCAGCAGTTCCCCGGGGGGAACGGAGGAAAAACTGTTTTTT
TRBD1	TRBV3-1/TRBV3-2	TRBJ1-2	NA	CASSPTGTVRYGYTF	TGTGCCAGCAGCCCAACCGGGACAGTCCGCTATGGCTACACCTTC
TRBD1	TRBV5-1	TRBJ2-7	few	CASSLDGDSAEQYF	TGCGCCAGCAGCTTGGACGGGGACAGCGCGGAGCAGTACTTC
NA	TRBV6-4	TRBJ1-6	NA	CASSDNQDSPLHF	TGTGCCAGCAGTGACAATCAGGATTCACCCCTCCACTTT
TRBD2	TRBV7-9	TRBJ2-1	NA	CASSPRGDEQFF	TGTGCCAGCAGCCCTCGGGGGGATGAGCAGTTCTTC
TRBD1	TRBV9	TRBJ1-4	once	CASSGGTGATNEKLFF	TGTGCCAGCAGCGGAGGGACAGGCGCAACTAATGAAAAACTGTTTTTT
TRBD1	TRBV28	TRBJ2-7	NA	CASNSVGQADYEQYF	TGTGCCAGCAATAGTGTCGGACAGGCGGACTACGAGCAGTACTTC
NA	TRBV5-1	TRBJ2-5	NA	CASSLASHSVETQYF	TGCGCCAGCAGCTTGGCATCCCATAGCGTCGAGACCCAGTACTTC
NA	TRBV5-1	TRBJ2-2	NA	CASSLAGDNGELFF	TGCGCCAGCAGCTTGGCCGGGGATAACGGGGAGCTGTTTTTT
NA	TRBV27	TRBJ1-1	once	CASSKSGQDTEAFF	TGTGCCAGCAGTAAGTCCGGCCAGGACACTGAAGCTTTCTTT
NA	TRBV7-2	TRBJ1-1	NA	CASSLQGVKNTEAFF	TGTGCCAGCAGCCTTCAAGGGGTCAAGAACACTGAAGCTTTCTTT
NA	TRBV5-1	TRBJ2-1	NA	CASSPGTSDNNEQFF	TGCGCCAGCAGCCCCGGGACATCCGACAACAATGAGCAGTTCTTC
NA	TRBV10-2	TRBJ1-6	once	CASSDQSSPLHF	TGCGCCAGCAGTGATCAGTCTTCACCCCTCCACTTT